These 27 T cell receptor beta chains originate from one sample sequenced in a study of OX40 agonist ivuxolimab in advanced cancers. Clones were sequenced by immunoSEQ multiplex PCR, and TCRdb holds only the in-frame ones, with some missing. The sample consists of 30,000 to 40,000 clones, 80% to 85% of them appearing once. The starting material was CD4+ or CD8+ T cells sorted from blood, obtained in a trial of the OX40 agonist ivuxolimab. Receptor source: an adult with an advanced solid tumor such as melanoma, head and neck, liver or kidney cancer.

This rearrangement joins TRBV6-6 to TRBJ2-3; TRBD1 aligns across 7 bases. J was trimmed by 2 bases and V by 3 bases; bases with no gene match: 5. The germline CDR1 and CDR2 sequences are MNHNY and SVGAGI (reference sequence). The CDR3 is made up of 15 amino acids. This CDR3 reads CASSYGDRYTDTQYF. In DNA form, the CDR3 reads TGTGCCAGCAGTTATGGGGACAGATACACAGATACGCAGTATTTT.

The count of this clone is one. This rearrangement joins TRBV9 to TRBJ2-1; D not certain. CDR3 length: 17 amino acids. Trimming took 0 bases from V and 1 from J, leaving 14 bases between them. Germline values: CDR1 SGDLS, CDR2 YYNGEE. The CDR3 nucleotides are TGTGCCAGCAGCGTAGAAGTGGGGATAGGATCCTACAATGAGCAGTTCTTC. Its protein product is CASSVEVGIGSYNEQFF.

This clone was counted a few times. This CDR3 reads CASSLQGNSYNEQFF. The CDR3 nucleotides read TGTGCCAGCAGTTTACAGGGGAACTCCTACAATGAGCAGTTCTTC. The chain couples TRBV2 to TRBJ2-1, with TRBD1 matching over 7 bases. Trimming cost V 5 bases and J 0 bases; bases outside gene matches: 4. From germline, CDR1 is SNHLY and CDR2 FYNNEI. The CDR3 length is 15 residues.

J is TRBJ2-2 and V is TRBV9, with D perhaps TRBD2 (5 bases). The germline V gene encodes CDR1 SGDLS and CDR2 YYNGEE. V dropped 0 bases and J dropped 5 bases, with 14 bases sitting between them. CDR3 length: 16 residues. CDR3 in DNA: TGTGCCAGCAGCGTAGGTGGCGGATCGGGAACCGGGGAGCTGTTTTTT. Its protein product is CASSVGGGSGTGELFF.

The chain uses TRBV5-1 and TRBJ2-2; D might be TRBD1 (6 bases). CDR1 and CDR2 (germline): SGHRS, YFSETQ. V lost 7 bases to trimming and J lost 1 base, with 17 bases between them. The length of the CDR3 is 16 residues. CDR3 nucleotides: TGCGCCAGCTCCCCTTGGGGGCAGGGGAACACCGGGGAGCTGTTTTTT. Residues: CASSPWGQGNTGELFF.

A few counts support this clone. This rearrangement joins TRBV10-3 to TRBJ2-7; D not certain. The V and J ends lost 8 bases and 6 bases respectively, with 17 bases between them. The CDR3 is 13 amino acids. Germline loops: CDR1 ENHRY, CDR2 SYGVKD. The DNA of the CDR3 is TGTGCCATCGGGCGAGGACGGCCCCCCGAGCAGTACTTC. Protein: CAIGRGRPPEQYF.

The chain employs TRBV7-9 and TRBJ1-2; TRBD1 might be the D (6 bases). CDR3 length: 16 amino acids. With 1 base removed from V and 5 bases from J, the gap between germline ends came to 17 bases. Per the germline V gene, CDR1 is SEHNR and CDR2 is FQNEAQ (reference sequence). Written as DNA, the CDR3 is TGTGCCAGCAGCTTAGGGTATGGGGGCCAAAGATATGGCTACACCTTC. It codes for CASSLGYGGQRYGYTF.

This chain uses TRBV11-2 with TRBJ2-7; the D gene could be TRBD1 or TRBD2 (5 bases each). V shed 4 bases and J shed 1 base, with 17 bases lying between them. The CDR3 consists of 16 residues. Germline CDR1 SGHAT, CDR2 FQNNGV. The CDR3 loop reads CASSSPPGTASYEQYF. In nucleotides, the CDR3 is TGTGCCAGCAGCTCACCCCCCGGGACGGCTTCCTACGAGCAGTACTTC.

This rearrangement joins TRBV28 to TRBJ2-1; the match to TRBD2 covers 10 bases. The ends lost 4 bases at V and 3 bases at J; junction bases unmatched: 15. Germline V gene sequence: CDR1 MDHEN, CDR2 SYDVKM. The CDR3 is 19 amino acids. The CDR3 region is CASSSISGRSFGFYNEQFF. CDR3 in DNA: TGTGCCAGCAGTTCGATTAGCGGGAGGTCCTTCGGGTTCTACAATGAGCAGTTCTTC.

This clone came up once. The CDR3 reads CASSLGLAGRETQYF. DNA for the CDR3: TGTGCCAGCAGCTTGGGACTAGCGGGAAGAGAGACCCAGTACTTC. This sequence joins TRBV11-2 and TRBJ2-5; 13 bases are a match to TRBD2. The germline gives CDR1 SGHAT, CDR2 FQNNGV. This CDR3 comprises 15 residues. With V trimmed by 3 bases and J by 4 bases, 2 bases remained unmatched.

This clone was observed a single time. The chain recombines TRBV5-6 with TRBJ2-3; TRBD1 matches 11 bases. The CDR3 sequence is 15 residues long. Germline CDR1 and CDR2: SGHDT and YYEEEE. V lost 4 bases to trimming and J lost 6 bases; unmatched junction nucleotides: 7. This CDR3 reads CASSRRTGGSDTQYF. CDR3 sequence (DNA): TGTGCCAGCAGCAGGAGGACAGGGGGCTCTGATACGCAGTATTTT.

V gene TRBV5-8 combines with J gene TRBJ1-1; D may be TRBD1 (6 bases). This CDR3 has 16 amino acids. V was trimmed by 1 base and J by 2 bases, leaving 15 bases between them. Looked up from germline, CDR1 is SGHTS and CDR2 is YDEGEE. CDR3 in amino acids: CASSLIIGGANTEAFF. CDR3 coding DNA: TGTGCCAGCAGCTTGATTATTGGGGGCGCCAACACTGAAGCTTTCTTT.

This clone was seen ten or more times. V is TRBV4-2 and J is TRBJ1-1; a weak D match, TRBD1 (6 bases). V was shortened by 1 base and J by 4 bases, with 19 bases between the two germline ends. CDR1 LGHNA and CDR2 YNFKEQ come from the germline V gene. The CDR3 is made up of 17 amino acids. CDR3 nucleotide sequence: TGTGCCAGCAGCCAAGGGGTTTTAGGGGGGTATGGCACTGAAGCTTTCTTT. It yields the protein CASSQGVLGGYGTEAFF.

The chain recombines TRBV7-2 with TRBJ1-6, with a tentative D call TRBD1 (5 bases). This CDR3 contains 16 residues. The germline V and J ends were trimmed by 1 base and 5 bases, with 12 bases remaining between them. Germline-derived CDR1 and CDR2 are SGHTA and FQGNSA. The CDR3 coding sequence is TGTGCCAGCAGCTTAGAATACAGGCCAAATAATTCACCCCTCCACTTT. This translates into CASSLEYRPNNSPLHF. The full variable domain, with the rest looked up from reference TRBV7-2 and TRBJ1-6, is GAGVSQSPSNKVTEKGKDVELRCDPISGHTALYWYRQSLGQGLEFLIYFQGNSAPDKSGLPSDRFSAERTGGSVSTLTIQRTQQEDSAVYLCASSLEYRPNNSPLHFGNGTRLTVT.

The rearrangement joins TRBV28 to TRBJ2-1; 12 positions match TRBD2. The CDR3 loop spans 15 amino acids. V dropped 6 bases and J dropped 5; count of bases not matched to a gene: 5. Germline V lookup: CDR1 MDHEN, CDR2 SYDVKM. Written as DNA, the CDR3 is TGTGCCAGCAGCCCTAGCGGGAGGGGCAACAATGAGCAGTTCTTC. This translates into CASSPSGRGNNEQFF.

The chain couples TRBV6-6 to TRBJ1-4; 8 bases map to TRBD1. With V trimmed by 5 bases and J by 1 base, 3 bases remained unmatched. Per germline, CDR1 MNHNY and CDR2 SVGAGI (reference sequence). This CDR3 is 15 amino acids long. CDR3: CASSHGQGTNEKLFF. CDR3 sequence (DNA): TGTGCCAGCAGTCACGGACAGGGAACTAATGAAAAACTGTTTTTT.

The chain carries TRBV7-9 and TRBJ2-5; TRBD1 aligns across 7 bases. CDR3 size: 17 residues. J gave up 5 bases and V 3 bases, and 15 bases lay outside the gene matches. Germline CDR1 reads SEHNR; CDR2 reads FQNEAQ (reference sequence). CDR3 DNA sequence: TGTGCCAGCAGCTTGATGTTTAATACAGGGGCCCCGGAGACCCAGTACTTC. This encodes CASSLMFNTGAPETQYF.

The chain is built from TRBV7-2 and TRBJ2-3; D gene ambiguous. The V and J ends lost 3 bases and 2 bases respectively, with 3 bases between them. Per germline, CDR1 SGHTA and CDR2 FQGNSA. This CDR3 comprises 12 residues. Here the CDR3 reads CASSFYTDTQYF. For the CDR3, the DNA is TGTGCCAGCAGCTTTTACACAGATACGCAGTATTTT.

Here the CDR3 reads CAISRRQGNYEQYF. CDR3 DNA sequence: TGTGCCATCAGTAGAAGACAGGGGAATTACGAGCAGTACTTC. The J gene is TRBJ2-7, the V gene TRBV10-3; 8 positions match TRBD1. The V gene end was trimmed by 5 bases and the J gene end by 4 bases; junction bases not matched to a gene: 7. From germline, CDR1 is ENHRY and CDR2 SYGVKD. The CDR3 runs 14 residues.

The chain links TRBV19 to TRBJ1-1, with D possibly TRBD1 on 5 matching bases. The CDR3 is 13 amino acids. CDR1 and CDR2 (germline): LNHDA, SQIVND (reference sequence). Trimming took 1 base from V and 4 from J, leaving 7 bases between them. CDR3 bases: TGTGCCAGTAGTATAGCCGGGGCCACTGAAGCTTTCTTT. This translates into CASSIAGATEAFF.

The chain recombines TRBV19 with TRBJ2-7; 13 bases align to TRBD2. Trimming removed 3 bases from V and 3 bases from J; junction bases left unmatched: 5. This CDR3 is built from 16 residues. Germline V CDR1 and CDR2: LNHDA, SQIVND (reference sequence). DNA for the CDR3: TGTGCCAGTAGTATCGGCACTAGCGGGGGGGTCTACGAGCAGTACTTC. This gives the protein CASSIGTSGGVYEQYF.

The chain links TRBV6-6 to TRBJ2-3, with TRBD2 matching 8 bases. Per germline, CDR1 MNHNY and CDR2 SVGAGI (reference sequence). J lost 10 bases, V lost 7 bases, and 7 bases had no gene match. CDR3 length equals 12 residues. The CDR3 is CASNPGGVAQYF. As DNA, the CDR3 is TGTGCCAGCAATCCCGGGGGGGTTGCGCAGTATTTT.

The chain is built from TRBV7-2 and TRBJ2-3, with 8 bases fitting TRBD2. The V gene end was trimmed by 5 bases and the J gene end by 6 bases; junction bases not matched to a gene: 16. The CDR3 runs 17 residues. Germline CDR1 and CDR2: SGHTA and FQGNSA. The CDR3 reads CASSPGAPGGSGDTQYF. The CDR3 nucleotides are TGTGCCAGCAGCCCAGGGGCCCCGGGAGGGTCGGGGGATACGCAGTATTTT.

The chain recombines TRBV7-2 with TRBJ2-4; D is perhaps TRBD2 (5 bases). CDR1 SGHTA and CDR2 FQGNSA come from the germline V gene. Trimming removed 5 bases from V and 6 bases from J, with 17 bases in between. The CDR3 has 15 residues. CDR3 residues: CASSPLLHEGNIQYF. CDR3 coding DNA: TGTGCCAGCAGCCCCCTTCTGCACGAGGGAAACATTCAGTACTTC.

The CDR3 spells CASSLQGASYEQYF. The CDR3 nucleotides read TGCGCCAGCAGCTTGCAGGGGGCCTCCTACGAGCAGTACTTC. The chain uses TRBV5-1 and TRBJ2-7; the match to TRBD1 covers 8 bases. Germline assignment: CDR1 SGHRS and CDR2 YFSETQ. The CDR3 sequence is 14 residues long. The V segment lost 1 base and the J segment 0 bases; nucleotides outside the gene matches: 0. Based on the CDR3 plus reference TRBV5-1 and TRBJ2-7, the full variable domain is KAGVTQTPRYLIKTRGQQVTLSCSPISGHRSVSWYQQTPGQGLQFLFEYFSETQRNKGNFPGRFSGRQFSNSRSEMNVSTLELGDSALYLCASSLQGASYEQYFGPGTRLTVT.

This clone was seen only once. The chain employs TRBV2 and TRBJ2-5; D perhaps matches TRBD2 (6 bases). The CDR3 loop spans 15 amino acids. Germline loops: CDR1 SNHLY, CDR2 FYNNEI. V shed 5 bases and J shed 5 bases, with 18 bases lying between them. The CDR3 bases are TGTGCCAGCAGTTCTCGCCCGACTAGACGGGAGACCCAGTACTTC. It yields the protein CASSSRPTRRETQYF.

The chain uses TRBV6-5 and TRBJ1-6; 7 bases fit TRBD1. The germline V gene has CDR1 MNHEY and CDR2 SVGAGI. The CDR3 is 14 residues long. V trimming: 6 bases; J trimming: 10 bases; junction bases outside the gene matches: 9. The DNA of the CDR3 is TGTGCCAGCAGGGGGGGAACAGGGGACTCACCCCTCCACTTT. It specifies CASRGGTGDSPLHF.